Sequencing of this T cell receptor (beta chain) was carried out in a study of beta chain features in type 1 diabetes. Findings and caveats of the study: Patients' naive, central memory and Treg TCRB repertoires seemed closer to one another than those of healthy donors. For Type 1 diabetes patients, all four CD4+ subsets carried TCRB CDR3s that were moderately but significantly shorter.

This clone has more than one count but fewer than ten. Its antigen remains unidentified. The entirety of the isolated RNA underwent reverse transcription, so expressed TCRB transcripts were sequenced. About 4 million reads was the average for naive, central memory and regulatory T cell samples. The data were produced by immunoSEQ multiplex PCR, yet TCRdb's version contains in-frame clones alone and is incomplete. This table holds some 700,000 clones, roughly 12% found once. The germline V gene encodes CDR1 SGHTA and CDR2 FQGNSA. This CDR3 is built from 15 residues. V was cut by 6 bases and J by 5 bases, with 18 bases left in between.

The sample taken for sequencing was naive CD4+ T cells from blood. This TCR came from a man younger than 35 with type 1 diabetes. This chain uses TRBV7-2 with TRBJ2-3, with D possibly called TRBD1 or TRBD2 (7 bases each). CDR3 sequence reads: CASRLWEGAGDTQYF. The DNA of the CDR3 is TGTGCCAGCAGGCTCTGGGAGGGGGCCGGAGATACGCAGTATTTT.